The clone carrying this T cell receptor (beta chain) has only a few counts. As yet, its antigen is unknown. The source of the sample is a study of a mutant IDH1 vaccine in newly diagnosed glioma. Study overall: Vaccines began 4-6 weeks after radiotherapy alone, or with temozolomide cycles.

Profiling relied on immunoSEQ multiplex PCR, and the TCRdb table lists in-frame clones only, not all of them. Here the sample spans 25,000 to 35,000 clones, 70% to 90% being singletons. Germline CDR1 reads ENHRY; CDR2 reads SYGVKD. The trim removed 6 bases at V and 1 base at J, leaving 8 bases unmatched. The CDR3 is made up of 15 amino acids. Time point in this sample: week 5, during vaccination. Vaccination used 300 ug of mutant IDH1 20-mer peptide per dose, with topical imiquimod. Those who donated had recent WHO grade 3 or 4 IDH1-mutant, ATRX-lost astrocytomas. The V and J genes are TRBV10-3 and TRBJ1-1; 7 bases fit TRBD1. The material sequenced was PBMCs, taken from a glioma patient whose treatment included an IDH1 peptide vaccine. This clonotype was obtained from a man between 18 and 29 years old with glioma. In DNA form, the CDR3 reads TGTGCCATCAGCGGCCAGGGGGGTGGGAACACTGAAGCTTTCTTT. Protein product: CAISGQGGGNTEAFF.